These 18 T cell receptor beta chains came from one sample sequenced in a study of blood T cell repertoires in COVID-19. Clones were read by immunoSEQ multiplex PCR, and TCRdb kept only the in-frame ones, dropping some. The sample shows 250,000 or so clones, roughly 86% of them seen only once. Sequenced material: peripheral blood. The receptors derive from an older man with acute or convalescent COVID-19.

The chain employs TRBV5-6 and TRBJ1-2; 7 positions agree with TRBD1. J was trimmed by 7 bases and V by 5 bases; bases with no gene match: 8. Per germline, CDR1 SGHDT and CDR2 YYEEEE. The CDR3 loop spans 13 amino acids. For the CDR3, the DNA is TGTGCCAGCAGGGAAACAGGGGTTTCTGGCTACACCTTC. This translates into CASRETGVSGYTF.

The chain is built from TRBV6-2 or TRBV6-3 and TRBJ1-5; 7 bases fit TRBD1. There are 17 residues in the CDR3. The V and J ends lost 6 bases and 2 bases, in that order; junction bases with no gene match: 13. The germline V gene has CDR1 MNHEY and CDR2 SVGEGT. In nucleotides, the CDR3 is TGTGCCAGCAGCCTTGGACAGGCCTTCGGGGGCAATCAGCCCCAGCATTTT. Encoded protein: CASSLGQAFGGNQPQHF.

This chain connects TRBV18 to TRBJ1-5; the D gene is possibly TRBD1 (5 bases). Germline V gives CDR1 KGHSH, CDR2 LQKENI. This CDR3 region has 16 residues. With 2 bases removed from V and 0 bases from J, the gap between germline ends came to 11 bases. The CDR3 protein is CASSPGGVYSNQPQHF. CDR3 coding DNA: TGTGCCAGCTCACCAGGGGGGGTTTATAGCAATCAGCCCCAGCATTTT.

V gene TRBV7-2 combines with J gene TRBJ2-3; D ambiguous. Trimming removed 6 bases at V and 7 bases at J, with 17 bases between. This CDR3 has 14 amino acids. CDR1 and CDR2 from the germline V gene are SGHTA and FQGNSA. The CDR3 DNA follows: TGTGCCAGCAGTCTTGACTCGGAAAGGAATACGCAGTATTTT. It is translated as CASSLDSERNTQYF.

This clone was counted a single time. The chain joins TRBV28 to TRBJ1-5; perhaps TRBD1 as D (6 bases). This CDR3 has 15 amino acids. The V gene lost 3 bases and the J gene lost 9 bases, with 18 bases spanning the gap. Germline V lookup: CDR1 MDHEN, CDR2 SYDVKM. CDR3 coding DNA: TGTGCCAGCAGTTTGGACAGTCCCGTCCGAGGGCCCCAGCATTTT. Its protein is CASSLDSPVRGPQHF.

The chain combines TRBV19 with TRBJ1-5; perhaps TRBD1 as D (6 bases). This CDR3 is built from 15 residues. Trimming removed 10 bases at V and 8 bases at J, with 24 bases between. Germline V CDR1 and CDR2: LNHDA, SQIVND (reference sequence). As DNA, the CDR3 is TGTGCCACAAACCCCCGCCTGGGGGCAAGTAAGCCCCAGCATTTT. The encoded protein is CATNPRLGASKPQHF. Full variable domain (remainder filled in from reference TRBV19 and TRBJ1-5): DGGITQSPKYLFRKEGQNVTLSCEQNLNHDAMYWYRQDPGQGLRLIYYSQIVNDFQKGDIAEGYSVSREKKESFPLTVTSAQKNPTAFYLCATNPRLGASKPQHFGDGTRLSIL.

J is TRBJ2-7 and V is TRBV6-2 or TRBV6-3; D ambiguous. This CDR3 spans 12 amino acids. Germline V gene data show CDR1 as MNHEY and CDR2 as SVGEGT. The V end was cut by 6 bases, the J end by 2 bases, with 8 bases between. CDR3 sequence: CASSWPPYEQYF. The CDR3 coding sequence is TGTGCCAGCAGCTGGCCCCCCTACGAGCAGTACTTC.

Only one count was recorded for this clone. V gene TRBV9 combines with J gene TRBJ1-1; 8 bases agree with TRBD1. Germline CDR1 SGDLS, CDR2 YYNGEE. CDR3 size: 16 residues. V lost 0 bases, J lost 0 bases, and 4 bases stayed unmatched. The CDR3 region is CASSVAGGVMNTEAFF. The CDR3 nucleotides read TGTGCCAGCAGCGTAGCAGGGGGCGTCATGAACACTGAAGCTTTCTTT.

This clone was seen only once. The chain recombines TRBV18 with TRBJ2-7; 7 nucleotides line up with TRBD2. The CDR3 runs 14 residues. The germline CDR1 and CDR2 sequences are KGHSH and LQKENI. Germline trimming cut 4 bases from V and 0 bases from J; bases unmatched to any gene: 3. Here the CDR3 reads CASSRAGSSYEQYF. As DNA, the CDR3 is TGTGCCAGCTCACGAGCGGGGAGCTCCTACGAGCAGTACTTC.

This clone was recorded once. The genes are TRBV20-1 and TRBJ1-6, with no clear D. Germline values: CDR1 DFQATT, CDR2 SNEGSKA (reference sequence). The V end lost 3 bases, the J end lost 0 bases, and 9 bases lay between the germline ends. CDR3 length equals 15 residues. The CDR3 sequence is CSASLQASYNSPLHF. As DNA, the CDR3 is TGCAGTGCTAGTCTGCAGGCCTCCTATAATTCACCCCTCCACTTT.

V gene TRBV4-2 combines with J gene TRBJ2-5, with 10 bases aligning to TRBD2. CDR3 length equals 17 residues. CDR1 and CDR2 from the germline V gene are LGHNA and YNFKEQ. V shed 0 bases, J shed 4 bases, and the junction held 8 bases outside the gene matches. CDR3 protein: CASSQDASGRGVETQYF. Here the CDR3 DNA reads TGTGCCAGCAGCCAAGATGCCAGCGGGAGGGGCGTAGAGACCCAGTACTTC.

The chain uses TRBV7-9 and TRBJ1-2, with 11 bases matching TRBD1. CDR3 length equals 11 residues. Germline assignment: CDR1 SEHNR and CDR2 FQNEAQ (reference sequence). With V trimmed by 5 bases and J by 11 bases, 1 base remained unmatched. The CDR3 DNA reads TGTGCCAGCAGCGGGGACAGGGGGTACACCTTC. Residues: CASSGDRGYTF. Looking up the rest from reference TRBV7-9 and TRBJ1-2 gives the full variable domain: DTGVSQNPRHKITKRGQNVTFRCDPISEHNRLYWYRQTLGQGPEFLTYFQNEAQLEKSRLLSDRFSAERPKGSFSTLEIQRTEQGDSAMYLCASSGDRGYTFGSGTRLTVV.

This clone was counted at least ten times. This chain uses TRBV28 with TRBJ2-7; 8 bases match TRBD2. V lost 7 bases to trimming and J lost 0 bases; unmatched junction nucleotides: 8. Germline-derived CDR1 and CDR2 are MDHEN and SYDVKM. This CDR3 contains 15 residues. The CDR3 loop reads CASTPGLGPSYEQYF. The CDR3 DNA follows: TGTGCCAGCACACCGGGACTAGGACCCTCCTACGAGCAGTACTTC.

The V gene is TRBV9, the J gene TRBJ2-1; 7 bases match TRBD1. Germline assignment: CDR1 SGDLS and CDR2 YYNGEE. The CDR3 extends over 14 amino acids. Losses at the gene ends were 0 bases for V and 6 bases for J; bases not matched to a gene: 3. The CDR3 coding sequence is TGTGCCAGCAGCGTAGGCCCAGGGGGCAATGAGCAGTTCTTC. Its translation: CASSVGPGGNEQFF.

This chain connects TRBV24-1 to TRBJ1-2; D is perhaps TRBD1 (5 bases). V was shortened by 4 bases and J by 6 bases, with 17 bases between the two germline ends. CDR1 and CDR2 from the germline V gene are KGHDR and SFDVKD. The CDR3 is 15 amino acids. The CDR3: CATSDPSQGMDGYTF. The CDR3 nucleotides are TGTGCCACCAGTGACCCCTCCCAGGGAATGGATGGCTACACCTTC.

Remarks on this clone: Other DNA sequences from this sample encode an identical CDR3 as well. This chain uses TRBV28 with TRBJ1-1; D ambiguous. In germline, CDR1 is MDHEN, CDR2 SYDVKM. This CDR3 is built from 13 residues. Trimming removed 4 bases at V and 1 base at J, with 7 bases between. CDR3 residues: CASSYPGNTEAFF. The CDR3, as DNA: TGTGCCAGCAGTTACCCAGGGAACACTGAAGCTTTCTTT.

This chain connects TRBV2 to TRBJ1-5; tentatively, D is TRBD1 (5 bases). The CDR3 extends over 15 amino acids. V gave up 8 bases and J gave up 2 bases, with 16 bases separating them. CDR1 is SNHLY and CDR2 is FYNNEI in the germline V gene. The CDR3 loop is CASGVRARGNQPQHF. DNA for the CDR3: TGTGCCAGCGGGGTCAGGGCACGTGGCAATCAGCCCCAGCATTTT.

The chain is built from TRBV15 and TRBJ2-7, with 9 bases that match TRBD1. This CDR3 comprises 17 residues. The junction had 12 bases not matched to a gene; V was cut back by 5 bases and J by 1 base. Germline CDR1 is LNHNV and CDR2 is YYDKDF (reference sequence). CDR3 sequence: CATSEPGTGTISYEQYF. As DNA, the CDR3 is TGTGCCACCAGCGAACCCGGGACAGGGACAATATCCTACGAGCAGTACTTC.